This TCR beta chain was retrieved from a study of T cells in Graves' hyperthyroidism and ophthalmopathy (dated by TCRdb to about 2019). Background on the whole study: Peripheral blood samples were taken at the time of initial diagnosis, prior to any treatment. In addition, the study compared T-cell repertoires in thyroid tissue and in blood from about 6 Graves' hyperthyroidism patients. TCR V-J signatures able to tell the groups apart were searched for in a discovery cohort of 100 or so patients, of whom around 43 had Graves' ophthalmopathy and some 60 had stable Graves' hyperthyroidism. The 75 to 100 discovery patients were randomly split 7:3 into training and test sets. The paper reports TCR Vbeta CDR3 sequencing of about 140 peripheral blood samples: 40 to 45 ophthalmopathy, roughly 74 hyperthyroidism and 17 progressor patients. After sampling, hyperthyroidism patients received methimazole starting at 30 mg daily, and ophthalmopathy patients received high-dose intravenous methylprednisolone. An independent validation cohort of under 20 hyperthyroidism patients and 17 patients who later progressed to ophthalmopathy tested prospective prediction of ophthalmopathy.

Amplification of TCR beta CDR3 regions was carried out from RNA transcripts. A first-round RT-PCR of the TCR CDR3 used the HTBI primer set with the Qiagen OneStep RT-PCR kit. A second multiplex PCR round built the libraries, followed by size selection and purification. Libraries were sequenced paired-end with 100 bp reads on an Illumina HiSeq2000. In the authors' own workflow: SOAPnuke was used to process the raw data, throwing out any read that contained adapters or uncalled bases, had a mean Phred below 15, or lacked an exact constant-primer or identifier match. High-quality paired reads were merged using COPE v1.2.5, and each unique nucleotide sequence was defined as a clonotype. MiTCR v1.1 was used to align the clonotypes against IMGT TRBV, TRBD and TRBJ reference segments. Analysis was restricted to V-J combinations with a frequency above 0.0001, which covered approximately 99% of repertoires. A TCS score was defined as the ratio of F50 (clonal expansion) to E x V (chaos), with BLOSUM62-based TCRdist applied between CDR3 peptides within each V-J. Welch's t-statistics and random forest reduced 500 to 550 V-J features to roughly 13, which were used in a naive Bayes classifier (R e1071). Using fastp trimming at Q25 and MiXCR clonotype assembly, TCRdb reanalyzed the public sequencing data and kept in-frame beta chains. Each CDR3 protein gets just one entry, which takes the most common genes and DNA from the rows behind it. In this record, the V and J calls reflect TCRdb's handling and not the investigators' own analysis. The sample contains 530,000 or so distinct CDR3 sequences, about 24% of them found a single time. The top ten hold 11% of the sample.

Findings and caveats that apply to the study as a whole: Sample size was not statistically predetermined, and blinding of investigators to group allocation was not performed. Blood samples also contained most of the expanded thyroid clonotypes (frequency above 0.001), which suggests that blood repertoires may reflect thyroid immune responses. During validation, the model predicted progression to ophthalmopathy a median of around 7 months ahead of onset, with just under 71% sensitivity and around 72% specificity. A 13 V-J signature model separated ophthalmopathy from stable hyperthyroidism, with approximately 87% sensitivity and 81% to 83% specificity in cross-validation and 80%/75% in testing.

The CDR3 numbers 19 residues from cysteine through phenylalanine. Of all the DNA, just the CDR3 is kept, 57 bases in frame from base 1. After removal of 5 bases from V and 4 bases from J, the junction retains 20 bases not matched to a gene. The germline V gene yields MDHEN for CDR1 and SYDVKM for CDR2. Note on this clonotype: Its antigen has not been determined. No quality values exist for individual bases; no much larger clone is one base distant.

In the ophthalmopathy patients, disease was moderately to severely active, with a Clinical Activity Score of 3 or more, a NOSPECS grade of 4 or more, and a duration of less than 3 months. Exclusion was applied to patients with uncontrolled infections, other autoimmune diseases, pregnancy or lactation. Clinical symptoms, serum thyroxine and TRAb, thyroid ultrasound, and orbital computed tomography formed the basis for the diagnoses. Ficoll-Paque density gradient centrifugation was used to isolate PBMCs from approximately 10 ml of fresh peripheral blood. Total RNA was extracted using Trizol reagent, and RNA quality was assessed on an Agilent 2100 Bioanalyzer.

The sequencing input was blood. The sequence joins TRBV28 to TRBJ2-5, and 9 junctional nucleotides match TRBD2. This clonotype was sampled from a woman aged 25 to 45 with Graves' ophthalmopathy. The nucleotide sequence reads as follows: TGTGCCAGCAGTAGTTTACTCGGGACTAGCCCAGATCCCACAGAGACCCAGTACTTC. It translates to CASSSLLGTSPDPTETQYF.